Listed here are 15 T cell receptor beta chains from one sample, sequenced in a study of shared clonotypes between healthy human individuals. Sequenced by immunoSEQ multiplex PCR; TCRdb stores in-frame clones only, minus some. The sample includes a few million clones, around 92% of them seen just once. Sequenced sample: naive CD4+ T cells from PBMCs. The subset is: CD45RA+ positively selected. These receptors originate from a man aged 18 to 30 in good health. Some clones in this sample may be carry-over from other donors' samples.

The genes are TRBV28 and TRBJ1-2; D unclear. CDR1 MDHEN and CDR2 SYDVKM come from the germline V gene. The CDR3 has 13 amino acids. V lost 10 bases, J lost 0 bases, and 12 bases lay in between. CDR3 in DNA: TGTGCCACCGCGACACACGCTAACTATGGCTACACCTTC. Its translation is CATATHANYGYTF.

The J gene is TRBJ2-1, the V gene TRBV9; 10 bases are a match to TRBD2. The CDR3 has 14 amino acids. J was trimmed by 8 bases and V by 5 bases; bases with no gene match: 7. The V gene's germline CDR1 is SGDLS and CDR2 YYNGEE. DNA for the CDR3: TGTGCCAGCAGAGGGGCTAGCGGGAGCCATGAGCAGTTCTTC. Translating it yields CASRGASGSHEQFF.

This rearrangement joins TRBV5-8 to TRBJ1-2; D might be TRBD1 (5 bases). The CDR3 totals 18 residues. Trimming removed 4 bases at V and 0 bases at J, with 22 bases between. In germline, CDR1 is SGHTS, CDR2 YDEGEE. The CDR3 protein is CASSPGWGIPASNYGYTF. The CDR3 DNA follows: TGTGCCAGCAGCCCCGGATGGGGGATCCCGGCGTCTAACTATGGCTACACCTTC.

This sequence joins TRBV11-2 and TRBJ2-1; D gene unclear. The germline CDR1 and CDR2 sequences are SGHAT and FQNNGV. CDR3 length equals 14 residues. Trimming left V 9 bases short and J 4 bases short, with 16 bases between. Written as DNA, the CDR3 is TGTGCCAGTATCAGAGAGGTGGGGTACAATGAGCAGTTCTTC. Its translation is CASIREVGYNEQFF.

Details on this clone: The identical CDR3 is also encoded by other nucleotide sequences in the sample. The gene calls are TRBV20-1 and TRBJ2-3; possibly TRBD1 for D (5 bases). Between the trimmed V and J ends, which lost 4 bases and 3 bases, there was a span of 5 bases. CDR3 length equals 11 residues. The V gene's germline CDR1 is DFQATT and CDR2 SNEGSKA (reference sequence). The CDR3 coding sequence is TGCAGTGCTACAGGGACAGATACGCAGTATTTT. Its protein is CSATGTDTQYF.

Concerning this clone itself: This sample also contains other DNA sequences that code for the same CDR3. The chain employs TRBV5-1 and TRBJ2-1; 7 bases map to TRBD2. The V gene end was trimmed by 5 bases and the J gene end by 0 bases; junction bases not matched to a gene: 5. CDR1 SGHRS and CDR2 YFSETQ come from the germline V gene. The CDR3 totals 15 residues. The CDR3 nucleotides are TGCGCCAGCAGTTCTAGCGGATCCTCCTACAATGAGCAGTTCTTC. Translation: CASSSSGSSYNEQFF.

The chain employs TRBV7-9 and TRBJ2-3; 7 bases fit TRBD2. The germline V gene has CDR1 SEHNR and CDR2 FQNEAQ (reference sequence). This CDR3 has 15 residues. J gave up 6 bases and V 1 base, and 7 bases lay outside the gene matches. This CDR3 reads CASSLGGSLSDTQYF. In DNA, the CDR3 is TGTGCCAGCAGCTTAGGCGGGAGCTTGTCTGATACGCAGTATTTT.

Of note for this clone: The sample holds other DNA sequences that translate to the same CDR3. This sequence joins TRBV5-4 and TRBJ1-2; 9 bases are a match to TRBD1. Trimming at V came to 9 bases and at J to 1 base, leaving 4 bases not matched to a gene. The CDR3 covers 13 residues. Germline V gene sequence: CDR1 SGHNT, CDR2 YYREEE (reference sequence). CDR3 protein: CATGTGINYGYTF. The CDR3 DNA is TGTGCCACCGGGACAGGGATTAACTATGGCTACACCTTC.

As regards this clone: Other DNA sequences within the sample encode an identical CDR3. The chain combines TRBV29-1 with TRBJ2-3, with D unclear. CDR1 and CDR2 (germline): SQVTM, ANQGSEA. The CDR3 covers 12 residues. Trimming pared 4 bases from V and 0 bases from J, leaving 5 bases between. CDR3 in DNA: TGCAGCGTTGGTAGGAGCACAGATACGCAGTATTTT. Its protein product is CSVGRSTDTQYF.

The chain joins TRBV11-2 to TRBJ2-7, with 7 bases identical to TRBD2. Unmatched junction bases numbered 7, after V lost 5 bases and J lost 0 bases. From germline, CDR1 is SGHAT and CDR2 FQNNGV. This CDR3 region has 15 residues. The CDR3 DNA reads TGTGCCAGCAGCCGGGGACTACCCGCCTCCTACGAGCAGTACTTC. Residues: CASSRGLPASYEQYF.

This clone was seen only once. The chain recombines TRBV18 with TRBJ1-3; 7 bases line up with TRBD1. J was trimmed by 4 bases and V by 2 bases; bases with no gene match: 5. The CDR3 has 15 residues. CDR1 and CDR2 (germline): KGHSH, LQKENI. This chain's CDR3 is CASSPVAGGGNTIYF. CDR3 nucleotides: TGTGCCAGCTCACCAGTAGCAGGGGGAGGAAACACCATATATTTT.

The chain joins TRBV7-2 to TRBJ1-5, with TRBD1 matching over 9 bases. The germline V gene encodes CDR1 SGHTA and CDR2 FQGNSA. The V gene end was trimmed by 1 base and the J gene end by 6 bases; junction bases not matched to a gene: 7. The CDR3 contains 16 residues. CDR3 loop: CASSLERTGVSQPQHF. CDR3 sequence (DNA): TGTGCCAGCAGCTTAGAGAGGACAGGGGTCTCTCAGCCCCAGCATTTT.

This chain links TRBV14 with TRBJ2-1; 8 positions match TRBD1. The trim removed 3 bases at V and 2 bases at J, leaving 15 bases unmatched. The CDR3 sequence is 19 residues long. CDR1 SGHDN and CDR2 FVKESK come from the germline V gene. CDR3 bases: TGTGCCAGCAGCCAGGTGGGCCAATCCAGGGGGCTCCCCTACAATGAGCAGTTCTTC. Protein sequence: CASSQVGQSRGLPYNEQFF.

The rearrangement uses TRBV6-1 and TRBJ2-1, with 7 bases fitting TRBD2. Looked up from germline, CDR1 is MNHNS and CDR2 is SASEGT. The CDR3 contains 14 residues. V shed 6 bases, J shed 4 bases, and the junction held 6 bases outside the gene matches. CDR3 sequence: CASSPTGGYNEQFF. The CDR3 DNA sequence: TGTGCCAGCAGCCCCACCGGGGGGTACAATGAGCAGTTCTTC.

This clone was detected only a few times. The same CDR3 is also encoded by other DNA sequences in this sample. The chain has TRBV7-3 and TRBJ1-1; perhaps TRBD1 as D (5 bases). Germline V gene sequence: CDR1 SGHTA, CDR2 FQGTGA. Trimming removed 0 bases from V and 5 bases from J, with 10 bases in between. The CDR3 totals 14 residues. CDR3 residues: CASSLTAGSTEAFF. The CDR3 DNA is TGTGCCAGCAGCTTAACGGCAGGGAGTACTGAAGCTTTCTTT.